This TCR beta chain was recovered during a study of shared clonotypes between healthy human individuals. Study-wide results and limits: Sequencing depth was predicted to influence how clonotypes are shared among donors.

The material for each subset, its genomic DNA, was split evenly across several immunoSEQ plates. Replicate PCRs for sorted subsets used about 200 ng DNA; this equaled about 30,000 T cell genomes. In the source study's methods: With immunoSEQ giving junction-only sequences and no quality scores, filtering differed. The protocol was immunoSEQ multiplex PCR, while the TCRdb copy is restricted to in-frame clones and leaves out a portion. V and J calls and clone size are copied from that table; D and trimming were computed from the DNA. Here the sample spans approximately 2,300,000 clones, around 93% being singletons. V lost 2 bases and J 3 bases, leaving 16 bases between the germline ends. Germline V gives CDR1 SGHNT, CDR2 YYREEE (reference sequence). This CDR3 has 16 residues. A remark on this clone: Its antigen is undetermined.

This TCR was sampled from a young man in good health. Some clones in this sample may be carry-over from other donors' samples. The sequenced sample was naive CD4+ T cells from PBMCs. The subset denotes: CD45RA+ positively selected. This sequence joins TRBV5-4 and TRBJ2-3; D tentatively fits TRBD1 or TRBD2 (5 bases each). The CDR3, as DNA: TGTGCCAGCAGCTTTCCGGGGCAGGGTGGAACAGATACGCAGTATTTT. Residues: CASSFPGQGGTDTQYF.